This TCR beta chain was recorded in a study of CD8 T cells in Susac syndrome. Random hexamers were used to reverse transcribe 0.5 to 1 ug of RNA. From the immunoSEQ multiplex PCR reads, TCRdb called clonotypes with MiXCR, one entry per CDR3 protein. The sample has 150,000 or so distinct CDR3 sequences; 92% are singletons. The V and J ends lost 2 bases and 2 bases, in that order; junction bases with no gene match: 5. The CDR3 consists of 14 residues. The germline CDR1 and CDR2 sequences are GTSNPN and SVGIG (reference sequence). The clonotype comes from a human donor in good health. The V and J genes are TRBV30 and TRBJ1-2; 7 nucleotides match TRBD1. Sequencing was carried out using CD4+ T cells from PBMCs. The CDR3 coding sequence is TGTGCCTGGAGTCGGGACAGAACAAACTATGGCTACACCTTC. This encodes CAWSRDRTNYGYTF. The variable domain in full, completed from reference TRBV30 and TRBJ1-2, reads SQTIHQWPATLVQPVGSPLSLECTVEGTSNPNLYWYRQAAGRGLQLLFYSVGIGQISSEVPQNLSASRPQDRQFILSSKKLLLSDSGFYLCAWSRDRTNYGYTFGSGTRLTVV.